This TCR beta chain is drawn from a study of blood T cell repertoires in COVID-19. Study-wide background: There were acute and convalescent COVID-19 samples, and they came from the United States, Italy and Spain. Sample material is recorded as cDNA or gDNA derived from T cells, B-cell-depleted T cells, or PBMCs.

How the authors handled the data: Amplified reference gene primers provided the basis for estimating nucleated cell counts. The repertoire was sequenced with immunoSEQ multiplex PCR; TCRdb's copy has only in-frame clones and lacks some. V and J calls and clone size are as listed in that table; D and trimming were resolved from the DNA. The sample includes 280,000 or so clones, approximately 84% of them seen just once. This clone is a singleton in its sample. This receptor was identified in a woman in her twenties or thirties who had recovered from COVID-19. Specimen: peripheral blood.

The CDR3 is CASSVQGFQDTQYF. The CDR3, as DNA: TGTGCCAGCAGCGTTCAGGGTTTTCAGGATACGCAGTATTTT. V is TRBV7-2 and J is TRBJ2-3, with D possibly TRBD1 on 5 matching bases. CDR3 length: 14 residues. CDR1 and CDR2 (germline): SGHTA, FQGNSA. Trimming stripped 5 bases from V and 6 bases from J, with 15 bases between.